These 22 T cell receptor beta chains originate from one sample sequenced in a study of neoadjuvant nivolumab and ipilimumab in lung cancer. Sequenced by immunoSEQ multiplex PCR; TCRdb stores in-frame clones only, minus some. The repertoire holds 15,000 to 20,000 clones, roughly 76% seen once, with roughly 8% in the top ten. The sample in question was tumor tissue, obtained after neoadjuvant nivolumab, alone or with ipilimumab, at or shortly before surgery. These receptors all come from an adult with non-small cell lung cancer.

CDR3 DNA sequence: TGTGCCAGCAGCTTAGGGGCAGGGCCCTACTACGAGCAGTACTTC. Translating it yields CASSLGAGPYYEQYF. The chain carries TRBV7-9 and TRBJ2-7; TRBD1 is a possible D gene (5 bases). Germline CDR1 SEHNR, CDR2 FQNEAQ (reference sequence). The CDR3 consists of 15 residues. Trimming took off 1 base at V and 3 bases at J, with 13 bases between the two ends.

The chain uses TRBV6-6 and TRBJ1-6, with 7 bases identical to TRBD1. Germline loops: CDR1 MNHNY, CDR2 SVGAGI (reference sequence). Losses at the gene ends were 5 bases for V and 10 bases for J; bases not matched to a gene: 14. The CDR3 sequence is 16 residues long. This chain's CDR3 is CASSPPAGGIGSPLHF. CDR3 in DNA: TGTGCCAGCAGTCCGCCGGCAGGGGGAATAGGGTCACCCCTCCACTTT.

V is TRBV6-5 and J is TRBJ1-1, with D possibly TRBD1 on 6 matching bases. CDR3 length: 14 amino acids. Germline CDR1 MNHEY, CDR2 SVGAGI. The germline V and J ends were trimmed by 8 bases and 3 bases, with 16 bases remaining between them. DNA for the CDR3: TGTGCCAGCGGCGAGGGGGGCTGGGACACTGAAGCTTTCTTT. It is translated as CASGEGGWDTEAFF.

The chain carries TRBV2 and TRBJ2-1, with no clear D. The germline V gene encodes CDR1 SNHLY and CDR2 FYNNEI. This CDR3 is 10 amino acids long. Deletions cut 8 bases from V and 5 bases from J, with 4 bases between. The CDR3 region is CASGDNEQFF. The CDR3, as DNA: TGTGCCAGCGGGGACAATGAGCAGTTCTTC.

The CDR3 nucleotides read TGTGCCAGTAGTATACCGGGGAAGTACCGAAACTATGGCTACACCTTC. As protein: CASSIPGKYRNYGYTF. The chain has TRBV19 and TRBJ1-2; D unclear. CDR3 size: 16 residues. Per the germline V gene, CDR1 is LNHDA and CDR2 is SQIVND (reference sequence). Trimming left V 2 bases short and J 2 bases short, with 15 bases between.

This clone rates as large. This chain links TRBV6-5 with TRBJ2-5, with a tentative D call TRBD2 (5 bases). In germline, CDR1 is MNHEY, CDR2 SVGAGI. The CDR3 is 15 residues long. Trimming pared 2 bases from V and 5 bases from J, leaving 15 bases between. In DNA form, the CDR3 reads TGTGCCAGCAGTTACGCTGGAGGAGGTCCGGAGACCCAGTACTTC. It specifies CASSYAGGGPETQYF.

The CDR3 loop reads CAISEGETQYF. For the CDR3, the DNA is TGTGCCATCAGTGAAGGAGAGACCCAGTACTTC. V is TRBV10-3 and J is TRBJ2-5; no clear D. V shed 3 bases and J shed 4 bases, with 3 bases lying between them. The CDR3 loop spans 11 amino acids. Germline CDR1 is ENHRY and CDR2 is SYGVKD.

The chain employs TRBV6-5 and TRBJ1-2; perhaps TRBD1 as D (6 bases). CDR3 length: 16 amino acids. V was cut by 0 bases and J by 4 bases, with 15 bases left in between. In germline, CDR1 is MNHEY, CDR2 SVGAGI. The CDR3 is CASSYSTSGVFYGYTF. In DNA, the CDR3 is TGTGCCAGCAGTTACTCGACATCAGGGGTTTTCTATGGCTACACCTTC.

This clone turned up a few times. The chain uses TRBV4-1 and TRBJ2-1; D not certain. CDR1 is MGHRA, CDR2 YSYEKL, per germline. Trimming took 1 base from V and 7 from J, leaving 11 bases between them. CDR3 length equals 14 residues. DNA for the CDR3: TGCGCCAGCAGCCAAGCCTCGTTAAGGAATGAGCAGTTCTTC. Translation gives CASSQASLRNEQFF.

The chain employs TRBV7-9 and TRBJ2-5, with D possibly matching TRBD1 (5 bases). Germline lookup yields CDR1 SEHNR and CDR2 FQNEAQ (reference sequence). V lost 2 bases, J lost 4 bases, and 11 bases lay in between. This CDR3 has 14 amino acids. The CDR3 loop reads CASSLFGAVETQYF. The CDR3 bases are TGTGCCAGCAGCTTATTTGGGGCCGTAGAGACCCAGTACTTC.

This clone has a handful of counts. Other DNA sequences in the same sample also yield this CDR3. The chain carries TRBV13 and TRBJ1-1; tentative D call: TRBD1 (6 bases). The CDR3 loop spans 14 amino acids. V gave up 3 bases and J gave up 4 bases, with 12 bases separating them. Germline V gene sequence: CDR1 PRHDT, CDR2 FYEKMQ (reference sequence). The DNA of the CDR3 is TGTGCCAGCAGCTTGGGTCAGGGGAGCACTGAAGCTTTCTTT. Translating gives CASSLGQGSTEAFF.

V is TRBV30 and J is TRBJ1-4, with D tentatively TRBD1 (6 bases). Germline-derived CDR1 and CDR2 are GTSNPN and SVGIG (reference sequence). Trimming took off 1 base at V and 8 bases at J, with 17 bases between the two ends. The CDR3 covers 15 residues. The CDR3 bases are TGTGCCTGGAGTGAGGGAGCCAGGGGAGGAGAAAAACTGTTTTTT. The encoded protein is CAWSEGARGGEKLFF.

The chain has TRBV9 and TRBJ2-1, with D perhaps matching TRBD2 (6 bases). CDR1 is SGDLS and CDR2 is YYNGEE in the germline V gene. Between the trimmed V and J ends, which lost 4 bases and 7 bases, there was a span of 21 bases. The CDR3 is made up of 16 amino acids. CDR3 region: CASSPTRGRDRNEQFF. In DNA form, the CDR3 reads TGTGCCAGCAGCCCGACTAGGGGTAGAGACCGGAATGAGCAGTTCTTC.

The chain joins TRBV5-1 to TRBJ2-7, with 9 bases that match TRBD2. This CDR3 contains 15 residues. The V gene's germline CDR1 is SGHRS and CDR2 YFSETQ. Losses at the gene ends were 4 bases for V and 3 bases for J; bases not matched to a gene: 8. The CDR3 coding sequence is TGCGCCAGCAGCCTGGGGGCGGGGGGGCTCTACGAGCAGTACTTC. It yields the protein CASSLGAGGLYEQYF.

The V call is TRBV29-1, the J call TRBJ2-7; D gene uncertain. Germline V gene lookup returns CDR1 SQVTM and CDR2 ANQGSEA. CDR3 length: 10 amino acids. Trimming left V 4 bases short and J 3 bases short, with 4 bases between. In DNA form, the CDR3 reads TGCAGCGTTGGCCACTACGAGCAGTACTTC. It encodes CSVGHYEQYF.

This clone was detected only once. A junction end diverges from the germline sequence, so it may reflect a read error. The chain employs TRBV7-7 and TRBJ1-1; tentatively, D is TRBD1 (5 bases). Germline lookup yields CDR1 SSHAT and CDR2 FNYEAQ (reference sequence). The CDR3 runs 13 residues. The CDR3 region is CASSLGENTEAFF. CDR3 DNA: TGTGCTAGCAGCTTAGGGGAGAACACTGAAGCTTTCTTT.

The CDR3 spells CASSLHQPTGGETQYF. The CDR3, as DNA: TGTGCCAGCAGCTTACACCAGCCGACAGGGGGAGAGACCCAGTACTTC. This rearrangement joins TRBV7-2 to TRBJ2-5; TRBD1 agrees at 9 bases. Trimming removed 2 bases from V and 4 bases from J; junction bases left unmatched: 8. Germline V gene data show CDR1 as SGHTA and CDR2 as FQGNSA. The CDR3 is made up of 16 amino acids.

This chain uses TRBV14 with TRBJ1-2; D possibly corresponds to TRBD1 (6 bases). V was cut by 0 bases and J by 6 bases, with 17 bases left in between. Germline CDR1 reads SGHDN; CDR2 reads FVKESK. The CDR3 has 16 amino acids. The CDR3, as DNA: TGTGCCAGCAGCCAAGACCGACGAGGGGGTCGAGATGGCTACACCTTC. It yields the protein CASSQDRRGGRDGYTF.

This clone was seen only a few times. This chain links TRBV7-3 with TRBJ2-3, with TRBD2 matching over 11 bases. Per the germline V gene, CDR1 is SGHTA and CDR2 is FQGTGA. The CDR3 extends over 15 amino acids. V lost 5 bases to trimming and J lost 5 bases; unmatched junction nucleotides: 6. CDR3 coding DNA: TGTGCCAGCAGCCTTAGCGGGGGGGCCATAGATACGCAGTATTTT. It translates to CASSLSGGAIDTQYF.

The chain combines TRBV11-3 with TRBJ2-3; 8 nucleotides align to TRBD1. Germline trimming cut 4 bases from V and 4 bases from J; bases unmatched to any gene: 4. Germline V gives CDR1 SGHNT, CDR2 YENEEA. The length of the CDR3 is 14 residues. The CDR3: CASSSDRGADTQYF. For the CDR3, the DNA is TGTGCCAGCAGCTCCGACAGGGGAGCAGATACGCAGTATTTT.

The chain uses TRBV7-2 and TRBJ2-3, with 9 bases fitting TRBD1. Per the germline V gene, CDR1 is SGHTA and CDR2 is FQGNSA. CDR3 length: 15 residues. V shed 4 bases and J 2 bases; nucleotides not matched to a gene: 4. This CDR3 is CASSYRDRDTDTQYF. CDR3 bases: TGTGCCAGCAGCTACCGGGACAGGGACACAGATACGCAGTATTTT.

This clone was seen just once. The chain recombines TRBV6-5 with TRBJ1-2; D unresolved. V lost 0 bases to trimming and J lost 6 bases, with 14 bases between them. This CDR3 has 15 amino acids. CDR1 MNHEY and CDR2 SVGAGI come from the germline V gene. This CDR3 reads CASSYSGYGGNGYTF. The CDR3 DNA sequence: TGTGCCAGCAGTTACTCGGGGTACGGTGGGAATGGCTACACCTTC.